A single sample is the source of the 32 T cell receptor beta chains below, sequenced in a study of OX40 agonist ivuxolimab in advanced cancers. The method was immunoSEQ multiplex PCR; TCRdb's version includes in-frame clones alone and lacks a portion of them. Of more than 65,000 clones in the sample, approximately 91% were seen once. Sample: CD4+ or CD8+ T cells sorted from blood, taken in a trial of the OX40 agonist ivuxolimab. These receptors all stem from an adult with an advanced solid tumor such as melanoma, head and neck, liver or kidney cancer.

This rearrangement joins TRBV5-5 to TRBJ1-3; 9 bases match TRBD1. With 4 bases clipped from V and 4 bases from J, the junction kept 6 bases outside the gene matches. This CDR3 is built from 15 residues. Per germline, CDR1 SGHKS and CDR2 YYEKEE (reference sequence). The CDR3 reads CASSRRQGGGNTIYF. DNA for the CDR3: TGTGCCAGCAGCCGCAGACAGGGGGGCGGAAACACCATATATTTT.

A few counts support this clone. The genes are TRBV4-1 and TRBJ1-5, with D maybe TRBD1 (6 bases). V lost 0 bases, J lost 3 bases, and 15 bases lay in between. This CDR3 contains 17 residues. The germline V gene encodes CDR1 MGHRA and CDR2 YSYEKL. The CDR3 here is CASSQDFGGADNQPQHF. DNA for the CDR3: TGCGCCAGCAGCCAAGATTTCGGGGGGGCCGACAATCAGCCCCAGCATTTT.

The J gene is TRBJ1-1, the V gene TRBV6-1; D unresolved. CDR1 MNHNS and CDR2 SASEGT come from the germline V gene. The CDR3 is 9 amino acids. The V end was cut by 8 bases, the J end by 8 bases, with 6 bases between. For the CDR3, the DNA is TGTGCCAGCGGGGTGGAAGCTTTCTTT. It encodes CASGVEAFF.

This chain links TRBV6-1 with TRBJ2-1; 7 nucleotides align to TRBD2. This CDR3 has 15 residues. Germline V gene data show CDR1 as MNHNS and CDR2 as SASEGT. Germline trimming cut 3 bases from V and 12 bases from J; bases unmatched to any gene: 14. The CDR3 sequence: CASSEQRLASRRQFF. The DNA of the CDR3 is TGTGCCAGCAGTGAGCAAAGACTAGCCTCGAGAAGGCAGTTCTTC.

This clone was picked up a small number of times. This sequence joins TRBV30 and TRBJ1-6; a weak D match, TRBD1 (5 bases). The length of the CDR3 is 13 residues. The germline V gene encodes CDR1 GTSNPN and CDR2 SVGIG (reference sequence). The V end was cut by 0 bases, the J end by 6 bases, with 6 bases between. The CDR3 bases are TGTGCCTGGAGTGTGCAGGGTAATTCACCCCTCCACTTT. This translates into CAWSVQGNSPLHF.

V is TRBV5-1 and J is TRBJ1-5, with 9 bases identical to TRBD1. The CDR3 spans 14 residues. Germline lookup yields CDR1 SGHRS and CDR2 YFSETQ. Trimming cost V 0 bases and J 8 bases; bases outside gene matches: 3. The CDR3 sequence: CASSLGQGEKPQHF. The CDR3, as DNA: TGCGCCAGCAGCTTGGGACAGGGGGAGAAGCCCCAGCATTTT.

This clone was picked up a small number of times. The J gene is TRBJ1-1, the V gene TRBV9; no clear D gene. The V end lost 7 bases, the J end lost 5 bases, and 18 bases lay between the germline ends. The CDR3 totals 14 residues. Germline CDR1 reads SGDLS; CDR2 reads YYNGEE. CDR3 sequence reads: CASDSGSIGTEAFF. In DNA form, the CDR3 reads TGTGCCAGCGACTCAGGATCAATTGGAACTGAAGCTTTCTTT.

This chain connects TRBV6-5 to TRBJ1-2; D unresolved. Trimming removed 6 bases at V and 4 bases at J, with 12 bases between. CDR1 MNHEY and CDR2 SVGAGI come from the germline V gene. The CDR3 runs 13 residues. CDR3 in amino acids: CASRLGRSYGYTF. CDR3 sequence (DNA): TGTGCCAGCAGATTAGGACGGAGCTATGGCTACACCTTC.

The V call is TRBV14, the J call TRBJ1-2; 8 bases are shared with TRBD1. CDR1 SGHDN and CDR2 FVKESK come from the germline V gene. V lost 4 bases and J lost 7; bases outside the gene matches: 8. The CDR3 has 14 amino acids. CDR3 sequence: CASSRGAGGLGYTF. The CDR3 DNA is TGTGCCAGCAGCCGAGGTGCAGGGGGCCTTGGCTACACCTTC.

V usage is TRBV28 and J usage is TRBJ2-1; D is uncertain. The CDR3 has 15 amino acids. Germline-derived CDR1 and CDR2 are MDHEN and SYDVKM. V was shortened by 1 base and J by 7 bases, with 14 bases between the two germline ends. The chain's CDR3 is CASSLSLLRANEQFF. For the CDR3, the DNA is TGTGCCAGCAGTTTATCCCTTCTAAGAGCGAATGAGCAGTTCTTC.

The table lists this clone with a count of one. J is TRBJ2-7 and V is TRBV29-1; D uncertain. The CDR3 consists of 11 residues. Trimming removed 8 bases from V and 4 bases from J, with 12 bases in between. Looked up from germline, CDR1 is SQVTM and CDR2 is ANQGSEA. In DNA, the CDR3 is TGCAGCTATCTTTGGGGTTACGAGCAGTACTTC. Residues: CSYLWGYEQYF.

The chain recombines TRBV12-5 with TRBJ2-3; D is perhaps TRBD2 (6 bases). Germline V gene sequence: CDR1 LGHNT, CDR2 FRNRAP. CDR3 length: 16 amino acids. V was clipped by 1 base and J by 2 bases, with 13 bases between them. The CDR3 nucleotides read TGTGCTAGTGGTTTGGCCAGGACTACGTTCACAGATACGCAGTATTTT. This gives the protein CASGLARTTFTDTQYF.

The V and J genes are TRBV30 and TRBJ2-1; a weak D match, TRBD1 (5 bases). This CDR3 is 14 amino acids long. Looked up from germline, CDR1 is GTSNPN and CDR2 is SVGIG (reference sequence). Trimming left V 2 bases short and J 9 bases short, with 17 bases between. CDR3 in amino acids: CAWSTGQITAEQFF. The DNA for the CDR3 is TGTGCCTGGAGTACCGGACAAATTACAGCTGAGCAGTTCTTC. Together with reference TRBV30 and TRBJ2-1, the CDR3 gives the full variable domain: SQTIHQWPATLVQPVGSPLSLECTVEGTSNPNLYWYRQAAGRGLQLLFYSVGIGQISSEVPQNLSASRPQDRQFILSSKKLLLSDSGFYLCAWSTGQITAEQFFGPGTRLTVL.

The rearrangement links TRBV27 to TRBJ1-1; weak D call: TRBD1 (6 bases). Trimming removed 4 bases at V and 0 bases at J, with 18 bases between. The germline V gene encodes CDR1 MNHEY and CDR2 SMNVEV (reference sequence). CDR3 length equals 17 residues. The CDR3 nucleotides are TGTGCCAGCAGTTCAACAGAGGGGGACCATATGAACACTGAAGCTTTCTTT. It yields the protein CASSSTEGDHMNTEAFF.

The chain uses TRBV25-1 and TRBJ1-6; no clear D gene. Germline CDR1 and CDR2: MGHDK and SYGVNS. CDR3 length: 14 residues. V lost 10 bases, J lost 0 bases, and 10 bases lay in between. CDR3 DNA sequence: TGTGCCACTTCAGAAACCTCCTATAATTCACCCCTCCACTTT. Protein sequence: CATSETSYNSPLHF.

CDR3 region: CASSKGQGFGTDTQYF. For the CDR3, the DNA is TGTGCCAGTAGTAAGGGACAGGGGTTCGGCACAGATACGCAGTATTTT. The chain has TRBV19 and TRBJ2-3; the match to TRBD1 covers 10 bases. With 4 bases clipped from V and 1 base from J, the junction kept 5 bases outside the gene matches. Germline V gene lookup returns CDR1 LNHDA and CDR2 SQIVND (reference sequence). This CDR3 is 16 amino acids long.

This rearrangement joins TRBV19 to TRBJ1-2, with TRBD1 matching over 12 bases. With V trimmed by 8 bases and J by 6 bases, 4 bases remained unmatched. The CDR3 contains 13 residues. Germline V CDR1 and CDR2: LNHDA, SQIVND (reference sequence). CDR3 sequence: CASGDRGRDGYTF. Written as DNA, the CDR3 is TGTGCCAGTGGGGACAGGGGGCGGGATGGCTACACCTTC.

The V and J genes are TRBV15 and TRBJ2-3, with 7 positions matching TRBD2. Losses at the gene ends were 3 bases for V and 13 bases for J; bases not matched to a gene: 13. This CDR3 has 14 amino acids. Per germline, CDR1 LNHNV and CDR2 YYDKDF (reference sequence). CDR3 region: CATSSDMTGGWEYF. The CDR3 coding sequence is TGTGCCACCAGCAGCGATATGACCGGGGGGTGGGAGTATTTT.

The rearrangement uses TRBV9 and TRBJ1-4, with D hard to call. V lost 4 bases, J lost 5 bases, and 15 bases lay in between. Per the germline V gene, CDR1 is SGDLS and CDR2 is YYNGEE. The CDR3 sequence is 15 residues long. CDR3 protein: CASSPREQRNEKLFF. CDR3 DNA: TGTGCCAGCAGCCCCCGGGAACAGAGGAATGAAAAACTGTTTTTT.

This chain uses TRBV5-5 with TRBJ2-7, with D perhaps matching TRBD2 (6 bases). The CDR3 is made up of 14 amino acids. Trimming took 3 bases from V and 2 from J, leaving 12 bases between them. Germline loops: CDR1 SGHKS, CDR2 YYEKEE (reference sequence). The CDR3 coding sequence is TGTGCCAGCAGCTCCGGGGGAGCAGCCTACGAGCAGTACTTC. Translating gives CASSSGGAAYEQYF.

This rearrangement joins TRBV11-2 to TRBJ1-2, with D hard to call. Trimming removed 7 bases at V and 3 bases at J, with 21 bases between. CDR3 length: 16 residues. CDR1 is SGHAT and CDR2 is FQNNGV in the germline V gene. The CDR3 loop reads CASTLAGGNRDYGYTF. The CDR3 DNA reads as TGTGCCAGCACCCTCGCTGGAGGGAACCGCGACTATGGCTACACCTTC.

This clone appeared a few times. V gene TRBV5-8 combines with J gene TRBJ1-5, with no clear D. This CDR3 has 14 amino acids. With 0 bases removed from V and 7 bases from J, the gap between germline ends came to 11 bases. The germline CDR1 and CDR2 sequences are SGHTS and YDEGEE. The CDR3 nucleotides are TGTGCCAGCAGCTTGGCGGCCTTCCAGCAGCCCCAGCATTTT. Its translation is CASSLAAFQQPQHF.

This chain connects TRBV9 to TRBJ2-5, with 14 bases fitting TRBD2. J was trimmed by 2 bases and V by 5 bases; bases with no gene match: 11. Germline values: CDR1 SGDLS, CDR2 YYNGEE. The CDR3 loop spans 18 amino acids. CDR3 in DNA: TGTGCCAGCAGTAACTTGGGACTAGCGGGGGCGGGGCAAGAGACCCAGTACTTC. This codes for CASSNLGLAGAGQETQYF.

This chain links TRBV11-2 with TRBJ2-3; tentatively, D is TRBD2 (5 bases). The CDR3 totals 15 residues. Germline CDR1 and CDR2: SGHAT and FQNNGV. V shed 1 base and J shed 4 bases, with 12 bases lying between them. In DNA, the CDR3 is TGTGCCAGCAGCTTAGCGGGATCGCTTGCAGATACGCAGTATTTT. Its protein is CASSLAGSLADTQYF.

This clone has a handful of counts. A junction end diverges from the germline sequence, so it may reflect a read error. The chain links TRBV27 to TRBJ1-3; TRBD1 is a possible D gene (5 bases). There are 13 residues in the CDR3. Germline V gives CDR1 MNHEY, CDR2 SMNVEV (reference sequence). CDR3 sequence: CASKSHRKGPRDF. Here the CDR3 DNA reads TGTGCCAGCAAGTCCCACAGGAAAGGGCCCCGCGATTTT.

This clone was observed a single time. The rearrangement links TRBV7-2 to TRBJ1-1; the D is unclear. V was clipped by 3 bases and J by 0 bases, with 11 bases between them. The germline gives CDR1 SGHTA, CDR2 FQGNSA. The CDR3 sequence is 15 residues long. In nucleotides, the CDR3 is TGTGCCAGCAGCTTCTCGACAACTATGAACACTGAAGCTTTCTTT. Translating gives CASSFSTTMNTEAFF.

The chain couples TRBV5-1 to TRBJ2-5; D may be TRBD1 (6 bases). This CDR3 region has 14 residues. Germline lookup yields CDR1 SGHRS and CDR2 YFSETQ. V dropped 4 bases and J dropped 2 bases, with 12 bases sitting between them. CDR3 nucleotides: TGCGCCAGCAGCGCGCAAGGGGGACAAGAGACCCAGTACTTC. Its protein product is CASSAQGGQETQYF.

CDR3 coding DNA: TGTGCCAGCGGTTCAGGACCCCTCGGCTACACCTTC. It codes for CASGSGPLGYTF. The rearrangement joins TRBV6-5 to TRBJ1-2; D not certain. Germline V gene sequence: CDR1 MNHEY, CDR2 SVGAGI. The V gene lost 8 bases and the J gene lost 8 bases, with 15 bases spanning the gap. The CDR3 totals 12 residues.

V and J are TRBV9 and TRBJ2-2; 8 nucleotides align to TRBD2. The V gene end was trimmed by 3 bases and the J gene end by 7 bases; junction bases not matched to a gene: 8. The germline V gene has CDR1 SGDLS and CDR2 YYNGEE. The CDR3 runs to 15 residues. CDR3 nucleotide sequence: TGTGCCAGCAGCGGGGCCGGGACTAGTATCGGGGAGCTGTTTTTT. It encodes CASSGAGTSIGELFF.

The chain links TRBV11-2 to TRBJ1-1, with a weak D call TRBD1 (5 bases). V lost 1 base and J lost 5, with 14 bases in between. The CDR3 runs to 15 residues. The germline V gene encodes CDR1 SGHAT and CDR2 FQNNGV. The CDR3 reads CASSLVVGTGTEAFF. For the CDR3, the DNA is TGTGCCAGCAGCTTAGTGGTCGGGACCGGAACTGAAGCTTTCTTT.

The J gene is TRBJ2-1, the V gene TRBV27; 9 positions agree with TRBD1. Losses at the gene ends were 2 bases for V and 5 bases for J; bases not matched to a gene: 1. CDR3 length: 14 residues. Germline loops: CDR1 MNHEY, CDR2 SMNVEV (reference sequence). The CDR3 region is CASSLGTGNNEQFF. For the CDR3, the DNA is TGTGCCAGCAGTTTAGGGACAGGGAACAATGAGCAGTTCTTC.

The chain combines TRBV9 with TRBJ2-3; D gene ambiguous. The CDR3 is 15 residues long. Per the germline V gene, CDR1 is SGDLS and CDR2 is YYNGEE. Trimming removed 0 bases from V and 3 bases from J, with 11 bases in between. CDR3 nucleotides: TGTGCCAGCAGCGTAGCTGGGGTCCCGACAGATACGCAGTATTTT. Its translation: CASSVAGVPTDTQYF.